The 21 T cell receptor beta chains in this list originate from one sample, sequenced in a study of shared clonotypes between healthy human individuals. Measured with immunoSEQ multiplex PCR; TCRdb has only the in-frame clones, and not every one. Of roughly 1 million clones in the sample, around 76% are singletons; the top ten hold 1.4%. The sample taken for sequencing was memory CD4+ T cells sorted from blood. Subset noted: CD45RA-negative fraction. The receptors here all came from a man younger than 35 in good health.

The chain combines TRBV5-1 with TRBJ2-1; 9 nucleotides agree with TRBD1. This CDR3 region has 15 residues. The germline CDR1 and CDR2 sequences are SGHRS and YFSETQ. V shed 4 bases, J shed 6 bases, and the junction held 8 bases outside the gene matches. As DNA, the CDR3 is TGCGCCAGCAGCCCTCCGGGACAGGGCGGCAATGAGCAGTTCTTC. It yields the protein CASSPPGQGGNEQFF.

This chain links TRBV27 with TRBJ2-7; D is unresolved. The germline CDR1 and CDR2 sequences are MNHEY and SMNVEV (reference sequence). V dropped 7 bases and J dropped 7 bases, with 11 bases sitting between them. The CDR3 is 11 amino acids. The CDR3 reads CASINNPEQYF. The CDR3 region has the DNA TGTGCCAGCATTAATAACCCGGAGCAGTACTTC.

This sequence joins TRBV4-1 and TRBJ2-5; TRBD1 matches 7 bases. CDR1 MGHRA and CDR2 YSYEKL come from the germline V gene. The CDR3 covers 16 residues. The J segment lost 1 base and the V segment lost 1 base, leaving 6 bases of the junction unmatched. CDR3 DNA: TGCGCCAGCAGCCAAGGGTATGGACAGGCCCAAGAGACCCAGTACTTC. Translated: CASSQGYGQAQETQYF.

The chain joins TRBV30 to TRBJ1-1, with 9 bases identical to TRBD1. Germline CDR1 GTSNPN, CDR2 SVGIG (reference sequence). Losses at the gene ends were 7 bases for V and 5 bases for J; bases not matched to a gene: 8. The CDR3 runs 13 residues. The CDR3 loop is CASYNRGQTEAFF. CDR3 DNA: TGTGCCTCGTATAACAGGGGGCAAACTGAAGCTTTCTTT.

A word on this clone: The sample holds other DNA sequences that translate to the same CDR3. The CDR3 reads CASSLGGTTDTQYF. CDR3 DNA sequence: TGCGCCAGCAGCTTAGGTGGGACCACAGATACGCAGTATTTT. The gene calls are TRBV5-1 and TRBJ2-3; D is tentatively TRBD1 or TRBD2 (5 bases each). This CDR3 comprises 14 residues. The germline V gene has CDR1 SGHRS and CDR2 YFSETQ. The V and J ends lost 2 bases and 2 bases respectively, with 9 bases between them.

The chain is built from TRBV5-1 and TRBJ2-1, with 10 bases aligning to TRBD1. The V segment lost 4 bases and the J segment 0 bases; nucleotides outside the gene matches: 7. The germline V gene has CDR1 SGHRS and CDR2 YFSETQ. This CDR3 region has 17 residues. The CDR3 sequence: CASSRGQGFSSYNEQFF. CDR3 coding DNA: TGCGCCAGCAGCCGGGGACAGGGGTTTTCCTCCTACAATGAGCAGTTCTTC.

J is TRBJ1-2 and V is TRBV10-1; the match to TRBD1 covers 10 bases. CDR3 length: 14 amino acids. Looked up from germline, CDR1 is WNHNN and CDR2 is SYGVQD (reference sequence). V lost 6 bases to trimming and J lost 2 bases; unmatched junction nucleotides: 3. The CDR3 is CASSPGQGNYGYTF. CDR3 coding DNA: TGCGCCAGCAGCCCGGGACAGGGGAACTATGGCTACACCTTC.

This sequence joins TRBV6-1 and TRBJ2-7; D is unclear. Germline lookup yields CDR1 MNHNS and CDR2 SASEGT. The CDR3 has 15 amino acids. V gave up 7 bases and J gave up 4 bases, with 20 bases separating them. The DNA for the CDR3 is TGTGCCAGCAATTCCCCGCAAGTGAACGTTTACGAGCAGTACTTC. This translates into CASNSPQVNVYEQYF.

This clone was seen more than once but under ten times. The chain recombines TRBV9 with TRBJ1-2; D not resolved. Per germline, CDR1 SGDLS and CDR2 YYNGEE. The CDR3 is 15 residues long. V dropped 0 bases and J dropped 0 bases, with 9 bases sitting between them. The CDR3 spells CASSVVQSANYGYTF. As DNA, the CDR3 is TGTGCCAGCAGCGTAGTTCAGTCCGCTAACTATGGCTACACCTTC. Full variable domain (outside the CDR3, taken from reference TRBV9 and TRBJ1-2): DSGVTQTPKHLITATGQRVTLRCSPRSGDLSVYWYQQSLDQGLQFLIQYYNGEERAKGNILERFSAQQFPDLHSELNLSSLELGDSALYFCASSVVQSANYGYTFGSGTRLTVV.

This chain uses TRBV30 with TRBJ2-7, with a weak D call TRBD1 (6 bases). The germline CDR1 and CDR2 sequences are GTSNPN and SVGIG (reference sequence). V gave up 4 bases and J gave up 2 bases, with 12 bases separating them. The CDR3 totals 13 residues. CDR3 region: CAWKGTGTYEQYF. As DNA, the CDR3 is TGTGCCTGGAAAGGAACAGGGACCTACGAGCAGTACTTC.

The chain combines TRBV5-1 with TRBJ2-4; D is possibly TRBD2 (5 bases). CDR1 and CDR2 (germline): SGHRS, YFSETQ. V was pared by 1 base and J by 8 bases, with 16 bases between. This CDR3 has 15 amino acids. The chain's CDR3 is CASSLNVGAADIQYF. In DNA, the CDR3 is TGCGCCAGCAGCTTGAACGTGGGAGCCGCGGACATTCAGTACTTC.

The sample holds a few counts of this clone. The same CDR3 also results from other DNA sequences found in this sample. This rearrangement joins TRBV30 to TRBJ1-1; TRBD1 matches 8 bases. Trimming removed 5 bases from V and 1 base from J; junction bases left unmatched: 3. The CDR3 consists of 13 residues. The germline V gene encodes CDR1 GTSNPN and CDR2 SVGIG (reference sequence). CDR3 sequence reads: CAWGQGGNTEAFF. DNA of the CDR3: TGTGCCTGGGGACAGGGAGGGAACACTGAAGCTTTCTTT.

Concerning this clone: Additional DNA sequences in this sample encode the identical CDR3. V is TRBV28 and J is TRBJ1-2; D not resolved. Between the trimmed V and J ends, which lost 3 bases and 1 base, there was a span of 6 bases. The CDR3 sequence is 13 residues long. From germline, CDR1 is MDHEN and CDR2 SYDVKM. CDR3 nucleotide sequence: TGTGCCAGCAGTTTGGTTGGTAACTATGGCTACACCTTC. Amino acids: CASSLVGNYGYTF.

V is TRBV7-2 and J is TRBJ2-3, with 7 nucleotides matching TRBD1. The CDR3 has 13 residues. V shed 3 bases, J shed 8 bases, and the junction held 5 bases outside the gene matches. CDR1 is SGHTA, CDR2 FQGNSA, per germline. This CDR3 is CASSFGQAGTQYF. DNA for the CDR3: TGTGCCAGCAGCTTCGGACAGGCGGGTACGCAGTATTTT.

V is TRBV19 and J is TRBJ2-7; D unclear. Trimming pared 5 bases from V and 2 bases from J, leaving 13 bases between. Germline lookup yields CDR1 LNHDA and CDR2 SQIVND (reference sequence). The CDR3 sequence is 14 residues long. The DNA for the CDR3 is TGTGCCAGTAGTGCTCCGCGACGGCCCTACGAGCAGTACTTC. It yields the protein CASSAPRRPYEQYF.

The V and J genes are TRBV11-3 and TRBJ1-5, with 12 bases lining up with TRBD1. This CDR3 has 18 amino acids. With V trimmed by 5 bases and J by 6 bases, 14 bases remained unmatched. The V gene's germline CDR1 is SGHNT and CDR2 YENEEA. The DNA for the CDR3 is TGTGCCAGCAGCCACAGTACCGGGACAGGGGGCGCGGGTCAGCCCCAGCATTTT. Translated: CASSHSTGTGGAGQPQHF.

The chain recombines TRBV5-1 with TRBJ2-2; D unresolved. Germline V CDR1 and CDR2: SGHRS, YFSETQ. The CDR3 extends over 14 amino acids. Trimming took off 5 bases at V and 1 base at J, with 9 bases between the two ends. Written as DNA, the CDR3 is TGCGCCAGCAGATTCGACGGGAACACCGGGGAGCTGTTTTTT. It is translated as CASRFDGNTGELFF.

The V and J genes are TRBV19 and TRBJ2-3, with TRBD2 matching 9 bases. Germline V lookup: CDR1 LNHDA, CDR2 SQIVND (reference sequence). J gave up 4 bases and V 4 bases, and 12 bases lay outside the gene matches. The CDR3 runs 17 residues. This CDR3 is CASSTTGTSKFPDTQYF. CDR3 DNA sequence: TGTGCCAGTAGTACCACAGGGACTAGCAAGTTTCCAGATACGCAGTATTTT.

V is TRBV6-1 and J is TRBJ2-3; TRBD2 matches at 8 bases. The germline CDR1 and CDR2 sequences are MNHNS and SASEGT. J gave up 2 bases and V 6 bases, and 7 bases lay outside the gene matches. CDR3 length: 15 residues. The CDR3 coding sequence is TGTGCCAGCAGCTTTACTAGCGGACCCACAGATACGCAGTATTTT. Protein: CASSFTSGPTDTQYF.

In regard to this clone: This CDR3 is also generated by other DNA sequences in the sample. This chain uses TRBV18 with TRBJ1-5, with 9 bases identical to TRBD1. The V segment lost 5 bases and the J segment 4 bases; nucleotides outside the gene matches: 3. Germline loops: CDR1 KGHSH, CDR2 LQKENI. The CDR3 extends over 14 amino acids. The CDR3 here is CASSSGQGNQPQHF. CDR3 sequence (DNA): TGTGCCAGCTCAAGCGGACAGGGGAATCAGCCCCAGCATTTT.

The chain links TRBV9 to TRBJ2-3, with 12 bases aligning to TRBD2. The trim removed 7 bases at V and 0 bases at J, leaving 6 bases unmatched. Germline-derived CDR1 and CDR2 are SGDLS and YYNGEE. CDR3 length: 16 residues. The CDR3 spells CASASGTSGSTDTQYF. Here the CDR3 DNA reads TGTGCCAGCGCGTCCGGGACTAGCGGGAGCACAGATACGCAGTATTTT. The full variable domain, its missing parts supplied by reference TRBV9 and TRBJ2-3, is DSGVTQTPKHLITATGQRVTLRCSPRSGDLSVYWYQQSLDQGLQFLIQYYNGEERAKGNILERFSAQQFPDLHSELNLSSLELGDSALYFCASASGTSGSTDTQYFGPGTRLTVL.